Shown below are 12 T cell receptor beta chains from a single sample sequenced in a study of CXCR3-negative and CXCR3-positive naive CD8 T cells. Study-wide results and limits: TRB CDR3s were more hydrophobic in CXCR3-positive than in CXCR3-negative naive cells.

cDNA libraries for TRB were generated by 5' RACE incorporating UMI labels. From the 5' RACE reads, TCRdb lists one entry per CDR3 protein and no DNA. The sample table sets out about 86,000 distinct CDR3 sequences. Which antigens these TCRs recognize remains unknown. What was sequenced was naive CXCR3+ CD8+ T cells from blood. Subset specified: CD45RO-CCR7+CD27+CD95- naive CD8+ T cells expressing CXCR3 (TNR3+). Every receptor here comes from a human donor in good health. Some clones in this sample may be carry-over from other donors' samples.

The chain's CDR3 is CASTLAGGVVYNEQFF. This sequence joins TRBV28 and TRBJ2-1; TCRdb outputs TRBD2, but without DNA this stays unchecked. The CDR3 length is 16 residues. The germline CDR1 and CDR2 sequences are MDHEN and SYDVKM.

CDR3 loop: CSVVPKSNEQFF. V gene TRBV29-1 combines with J gene TRBJ2-1. CDR1 and CDR2 from the germline V gene are SQVTM and ANQGSEA. This CDR3 spans 12 amino acids.

V gene TRBV12-3 or TRBV12-4 combines with J gene TRBJ2-3; absent DNA, TCRdb's TRBD1 call cannot be checked. The CDR3 loop spans 14 amino acids. This CDR3 is CASSRHTGADTQYF.

This chain links TRBV10-3 with TRBJ2-7; no DNA is available, so the TRBD1 call from TCRdb remains unchecked. Germline V gene lookup returns CDR1 ENHRY and CDR2 SYGVKD. There are 12 residues in the CDR3. CDR3 residues: CAITKGAHEQYF.

CDR3 amino acids: CATSTLAGGYNEQFF. The gene calls are TRBV15 and TRBJ2-1; the TCRdb call, TRBD2, lacks DNA for checking. The CDR3 is 15 amino acids. Per the germline V gene, CDR1 is LNHNV and CDR2 is YYDKDF (reference sequence).

The V and J genes are TRBV5-1 and TRBJ1-1; TCRdb outputs TRBD1, but without DNA this stays unchecked. This CDR3 is 12 amino acids long. The germline gives CDR1 SGHRS, CDR2 YFSETQ. Here the CDR3 reads CASKQGHTEAFF.

V and J are TRBV6-2 or TRBV6-3 and TRBJ1-5. This CDR3 contains 13 residues. CDR1 is MNHEY and CDR2 is SVGEGT in the germline V gene. This chain's CDR3 is CASSYVGNQPQHF.

The chain links TRBV29-1 to TRBJ2-7; TCRdb returns TRBD2, unconfirmable since there is no DNA. Germline V gives CDR1 SQVTM, CDR2 ANQGSEA. This CDR3 comprises 12 residues. This CDR3 is CSVEVAGREQYF.

The chain recombines TRBV12-3 or TRBV12-4 with TRBJ2-4; TCRdb selects TRBD1, and the lack of DNA leaves this call unchecked. The CDR3 loop spans 14 amino acids. This CDR3 reads CASTPGMAKNIQYF.

V usage is TRBV28 and J usage is TRBJ1-4; as DNA is missing, the TRBD1 call by TCRdb cannot be tested. The CDR3 runs to 17 residues. Germline V lookup: CDR1 MDHEN, CDR2 SYDVKM. The CDR3 protein is CASSHGGQGLVNEKLFF.

This sequence joins TRBV4-2 and TRBJ2-7. CDR1 and CDR2 (germline): LGHNA, YNFKEQ. The CDR3 length is 17 residues. CDR3 residues: CASSQESVGMGTYEQYF.

The chain combines TRBV7-2 with TRBJ2-3; absent DNA, TCRdb's TRBD1 call cannot be checked. This CDR3 has 14 residues. Germline-derived CDR1 and CDR2 are SGHTA and FQGNSA. This CDR3 reads CASSLTGGEDTQYF.